This T cell receptor (beta chain) was documented in a study of cytomegalovirus exposure and HLA in healthy donors. PCR primers comprised 60 Vbeta and 13 Jbeta primers. Using immunoSEQ multiplex PCR, the repertoire was profiled, and TCRdb retains in-frame clones only, with some absent. The table lists approximately 120,000 clones, over 75% of them singletons. The CDR3 is 15 amino acids. Trimming left V 5 bases short and J 2 bases short, with 13 bases between. Germline V gene lookup returns CDR1 MNHNY and CDR2 SVGAGI (reference sequence). The receptor's source is a man aged 45-65 years in good health and CMV-seronegative. The chain couples TRBV6-6 to TRBJ1-5; D may be TRBD1 (6 bases). Sequencing was performed on PBMCs. The CDR3 region has the DNA TGTGCCAGCAGTCCCTCGGACAGAGGCAATCAGCCCCAGCATTTT. This gives the protein CASSPSDRGNQPQHF.